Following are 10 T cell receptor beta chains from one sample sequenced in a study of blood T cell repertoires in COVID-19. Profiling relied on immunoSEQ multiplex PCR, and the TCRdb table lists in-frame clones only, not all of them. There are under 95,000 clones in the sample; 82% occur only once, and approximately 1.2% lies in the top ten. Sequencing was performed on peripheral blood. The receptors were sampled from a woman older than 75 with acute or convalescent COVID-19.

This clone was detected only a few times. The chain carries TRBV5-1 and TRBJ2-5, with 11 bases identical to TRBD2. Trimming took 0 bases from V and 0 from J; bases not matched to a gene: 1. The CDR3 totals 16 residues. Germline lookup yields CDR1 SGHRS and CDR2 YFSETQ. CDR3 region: CASSLAGLADQETQYF. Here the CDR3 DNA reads TGCGCCAGCAGCTTGGCGGGACTAGCGGACCAAGAGACCCAGTACTTC. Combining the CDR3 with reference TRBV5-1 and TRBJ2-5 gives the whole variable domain KAGVTQTPRYLIKTRGQQVTLSCSPISGHRSVSWYQQTPGQGLQFLFEYFSETQRNKGNFPGRFSGRQFSNSRSEMNVSTLELGDSALYLCASSLAGLADQETQYFGPGTRLLVL.

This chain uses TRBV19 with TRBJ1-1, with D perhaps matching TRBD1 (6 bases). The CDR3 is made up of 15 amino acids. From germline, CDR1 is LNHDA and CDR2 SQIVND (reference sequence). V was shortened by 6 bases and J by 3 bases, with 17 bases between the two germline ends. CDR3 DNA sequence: TGTGCCAGTAGCCTGTATGGGGGCGAGGACACTGAAGCTTTCTTT. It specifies CASSLYGGEDTEAFF. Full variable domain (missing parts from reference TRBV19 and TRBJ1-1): DGGITQSPKYLFRKEGQNVTLSCEQNLNHDAMYWYRQDPGQGLRLIYYSQIVNDFQKGDIAEGYSVSREKKESFPLTVTSAQKNPTAFYLCASSLYGGEDTEAFFGQGTRLTVV.

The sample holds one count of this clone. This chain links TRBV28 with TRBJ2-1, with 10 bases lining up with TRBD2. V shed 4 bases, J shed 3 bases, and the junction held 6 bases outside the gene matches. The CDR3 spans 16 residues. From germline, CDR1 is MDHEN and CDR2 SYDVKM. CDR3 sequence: CASSSPSGRLYNEQFF. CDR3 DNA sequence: TGTGCCAGCAGTTCCCCTAGCGGGAGACTCTACAATGAGCAGTTCTTC.

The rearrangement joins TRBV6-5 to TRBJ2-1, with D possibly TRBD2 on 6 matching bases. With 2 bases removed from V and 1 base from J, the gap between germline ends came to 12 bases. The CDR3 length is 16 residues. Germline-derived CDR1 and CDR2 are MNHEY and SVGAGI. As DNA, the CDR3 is TGTGCCAGCAGTTACGAAGGTAGCGGATCCTACAATGAGCAGTTCTTC. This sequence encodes CASSYEGSGSYNEQFF.

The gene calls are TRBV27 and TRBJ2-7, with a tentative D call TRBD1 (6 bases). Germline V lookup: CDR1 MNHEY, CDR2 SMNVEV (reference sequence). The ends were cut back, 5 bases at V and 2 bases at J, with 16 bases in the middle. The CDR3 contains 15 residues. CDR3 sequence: CASSQGQPGAYEQYF. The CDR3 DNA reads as TGTGCCAGCAGTCAGGGACAACCTGGGGCCTACGAGCAGTACTTC.

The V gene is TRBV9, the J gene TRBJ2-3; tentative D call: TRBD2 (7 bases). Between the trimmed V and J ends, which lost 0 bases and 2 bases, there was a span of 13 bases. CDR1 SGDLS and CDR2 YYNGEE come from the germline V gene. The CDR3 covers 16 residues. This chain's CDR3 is CASSVVGGETTDTQYF. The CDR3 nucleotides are TGTGCCAGCAGCGTAGTAGGGGGGGAGACCACAGATACGCAGTATTTT.

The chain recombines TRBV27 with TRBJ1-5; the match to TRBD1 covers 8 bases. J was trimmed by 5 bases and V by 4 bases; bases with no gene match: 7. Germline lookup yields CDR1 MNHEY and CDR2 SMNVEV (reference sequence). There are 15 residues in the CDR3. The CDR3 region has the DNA TGTGCCAGCAGTTGGGGCACAGGGGGGGATCAGCCCCAGCATTTT. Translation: CASSWGTGGDQPQHF.

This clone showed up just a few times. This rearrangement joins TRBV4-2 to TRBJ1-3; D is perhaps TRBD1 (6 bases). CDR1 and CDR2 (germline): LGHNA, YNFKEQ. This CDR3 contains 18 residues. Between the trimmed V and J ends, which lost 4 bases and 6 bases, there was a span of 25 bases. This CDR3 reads CASSPQRGDGGSLNTIYF. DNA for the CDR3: TGTGCCAGCAGCCCCCAAAGAGGGGATGGGGGCTCCTTAAACACCATATATTTT.

The CDR3 nucleotides are TGTGCCAGCAGTTACTCTGGGCCGAGGAGGGCTGGCTACACCTTC. Translating gives CASSYSGPRRAGYTF. This sequence joins TRBV6-5 and TRBJ1-2; D is unclear. CDR3 size: 15 residues. The germline gives CDR1 MNHEY, CDR2 SVGAGI. V was shortened by 0 bases and J by 7 bases, with 15 bases between the two germline ends.

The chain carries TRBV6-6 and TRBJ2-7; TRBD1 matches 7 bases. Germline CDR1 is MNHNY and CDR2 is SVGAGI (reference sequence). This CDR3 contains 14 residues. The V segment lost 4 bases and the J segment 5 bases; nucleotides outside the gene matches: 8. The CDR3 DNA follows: TGTGCCAGCAGTTTCCCAGGGGGTCCCAACGAGCAGTACTTC. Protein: CASSFPGGPNEQYF.